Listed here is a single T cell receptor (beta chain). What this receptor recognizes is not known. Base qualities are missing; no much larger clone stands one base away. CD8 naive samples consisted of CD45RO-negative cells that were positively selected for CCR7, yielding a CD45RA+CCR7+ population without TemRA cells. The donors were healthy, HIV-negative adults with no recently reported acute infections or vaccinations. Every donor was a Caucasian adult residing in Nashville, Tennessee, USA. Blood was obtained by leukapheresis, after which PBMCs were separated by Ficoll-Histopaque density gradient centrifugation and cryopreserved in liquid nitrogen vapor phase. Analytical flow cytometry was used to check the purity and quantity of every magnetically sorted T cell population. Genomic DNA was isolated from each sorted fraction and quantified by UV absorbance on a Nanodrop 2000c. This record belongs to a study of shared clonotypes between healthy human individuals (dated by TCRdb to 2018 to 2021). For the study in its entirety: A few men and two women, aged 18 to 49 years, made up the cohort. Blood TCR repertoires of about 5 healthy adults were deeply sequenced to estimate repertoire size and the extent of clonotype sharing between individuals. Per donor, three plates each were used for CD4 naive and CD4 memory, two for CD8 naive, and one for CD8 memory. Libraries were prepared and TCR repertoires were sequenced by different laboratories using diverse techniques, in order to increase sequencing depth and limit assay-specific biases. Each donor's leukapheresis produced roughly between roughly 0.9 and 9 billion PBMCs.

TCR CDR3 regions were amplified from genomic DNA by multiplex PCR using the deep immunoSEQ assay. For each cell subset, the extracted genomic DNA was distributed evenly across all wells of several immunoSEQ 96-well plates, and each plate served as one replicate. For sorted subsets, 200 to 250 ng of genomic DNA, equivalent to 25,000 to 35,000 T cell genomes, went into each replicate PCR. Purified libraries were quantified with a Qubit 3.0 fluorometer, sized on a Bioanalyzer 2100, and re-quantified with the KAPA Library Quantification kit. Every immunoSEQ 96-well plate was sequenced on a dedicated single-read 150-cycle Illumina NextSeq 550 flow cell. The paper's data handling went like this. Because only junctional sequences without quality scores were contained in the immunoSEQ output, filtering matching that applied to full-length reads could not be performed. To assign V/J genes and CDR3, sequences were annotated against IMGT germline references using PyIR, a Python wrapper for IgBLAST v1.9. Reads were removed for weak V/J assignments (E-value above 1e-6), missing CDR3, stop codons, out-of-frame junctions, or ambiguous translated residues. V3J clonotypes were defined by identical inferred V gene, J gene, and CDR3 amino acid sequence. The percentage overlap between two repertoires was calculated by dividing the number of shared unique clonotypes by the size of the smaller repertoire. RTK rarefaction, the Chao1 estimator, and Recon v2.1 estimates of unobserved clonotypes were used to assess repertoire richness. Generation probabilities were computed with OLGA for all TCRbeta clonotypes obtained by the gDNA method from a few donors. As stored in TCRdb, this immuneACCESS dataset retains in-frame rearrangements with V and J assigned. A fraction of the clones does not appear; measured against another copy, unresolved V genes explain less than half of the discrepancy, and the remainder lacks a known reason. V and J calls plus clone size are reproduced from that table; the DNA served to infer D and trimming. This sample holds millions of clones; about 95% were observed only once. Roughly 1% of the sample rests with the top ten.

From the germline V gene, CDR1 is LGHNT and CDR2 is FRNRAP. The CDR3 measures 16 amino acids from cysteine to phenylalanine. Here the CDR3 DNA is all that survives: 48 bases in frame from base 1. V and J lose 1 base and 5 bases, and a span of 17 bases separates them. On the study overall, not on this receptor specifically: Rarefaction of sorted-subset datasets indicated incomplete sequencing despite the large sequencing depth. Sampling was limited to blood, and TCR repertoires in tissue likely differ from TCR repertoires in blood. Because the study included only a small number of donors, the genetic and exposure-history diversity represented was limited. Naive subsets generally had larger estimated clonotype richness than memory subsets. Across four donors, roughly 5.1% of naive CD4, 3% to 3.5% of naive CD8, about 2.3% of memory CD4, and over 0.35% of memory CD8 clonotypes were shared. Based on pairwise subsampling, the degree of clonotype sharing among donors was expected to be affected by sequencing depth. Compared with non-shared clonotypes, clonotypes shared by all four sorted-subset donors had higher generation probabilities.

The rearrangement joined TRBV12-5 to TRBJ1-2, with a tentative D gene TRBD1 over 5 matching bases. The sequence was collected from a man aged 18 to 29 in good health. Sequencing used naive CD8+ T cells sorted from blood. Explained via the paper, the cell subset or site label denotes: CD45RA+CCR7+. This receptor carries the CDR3 CASGLGQFDPPYGYTF. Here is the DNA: TGTGCTAGTGGTTTGGGACAGTTTGATCCTCCTTATGGCTACACCTTC.